The clone carrying this TCR beta chain was detected a few times. Its target is not known. This CDR3 has 14 residues. Germline-derived CDR1 and CDR2 are GTSNPN and SVGIG (reference sequence). Trimming removed 5 bases from V and 2 bases from J; junction bases left unmatched: 4. Every isolated RNA sample was fully reverse transcribed, so sequencing captured expressed TCRB transcripts. Profiled with immunoSEQ multiplex PCR; TCRdb holds only in-frame clones, not every one. The repertoire holds hundreds of thousands of clones, 11% to 15% seen once, with 0.035% to 0.045% in the top ten. This entry comes from a study of beta chain features in type 1 diabetes. Findings of the study overall: Type 1 diabetes patients had TCRB CDR3s that were shorter (moderately but significantly so) in all four CD4+ subsets. There was a possibility that cDNA sequencing over-represented cells with high TCR expression. Although PCR might favor shorter templates, it would do so equally in patients and controls.

Heparinised blood was drawn once per donor, averaging roughly 120 mL. The source is a man between 18 and 35 years old with type 1 diabetes. Sequenced sample: naive CD4+ T cells from blood. This chain joins TRBV30 and TRBJ2-1; 9 nucleotides agree with TRBD2. CDR3 region: CAWSGGGAYNEQFF. In DNA, the CDR3 is TGTGCCTGGTCCGGCGGGGGGGCCTACAATGAGCAGTTCTTC.